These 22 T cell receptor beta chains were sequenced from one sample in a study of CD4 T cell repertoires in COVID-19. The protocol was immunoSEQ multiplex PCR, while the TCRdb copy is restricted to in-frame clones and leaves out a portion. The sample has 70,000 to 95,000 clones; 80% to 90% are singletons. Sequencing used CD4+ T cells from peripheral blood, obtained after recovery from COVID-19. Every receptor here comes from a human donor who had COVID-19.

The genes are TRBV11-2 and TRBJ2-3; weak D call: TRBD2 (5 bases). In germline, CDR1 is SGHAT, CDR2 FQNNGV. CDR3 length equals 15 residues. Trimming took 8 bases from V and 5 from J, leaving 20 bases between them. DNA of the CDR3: TGTGCCAGCGGTCAGACTCGCTTCGAGGGAGATACGCAGTATTTT. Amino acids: CASGQTRFEGDTQYF.

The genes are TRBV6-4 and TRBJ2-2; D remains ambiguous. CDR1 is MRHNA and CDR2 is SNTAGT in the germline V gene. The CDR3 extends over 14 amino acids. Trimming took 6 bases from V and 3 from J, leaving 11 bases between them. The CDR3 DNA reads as TGTGCCAGCAGCAGCCAGCCCTACACCGGGGAGCTGTTTTTT. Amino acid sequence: CASSSQPYTGELFF.

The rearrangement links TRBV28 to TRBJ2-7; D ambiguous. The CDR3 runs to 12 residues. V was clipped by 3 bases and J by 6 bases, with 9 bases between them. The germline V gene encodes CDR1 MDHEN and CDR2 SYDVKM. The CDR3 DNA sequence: TGTGCCAGCAGTTTCACAATAAGCGAGCAGTACTTC. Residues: CASSFTISEQYF.

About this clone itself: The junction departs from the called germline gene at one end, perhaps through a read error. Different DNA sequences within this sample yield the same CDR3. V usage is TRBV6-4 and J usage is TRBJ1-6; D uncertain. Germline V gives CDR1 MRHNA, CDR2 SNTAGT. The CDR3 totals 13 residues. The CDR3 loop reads CASRDSKNSPLHF. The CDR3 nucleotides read TGTGCCAGCAGGGACTCTAAGAATTCACCCCTCCACTTT.

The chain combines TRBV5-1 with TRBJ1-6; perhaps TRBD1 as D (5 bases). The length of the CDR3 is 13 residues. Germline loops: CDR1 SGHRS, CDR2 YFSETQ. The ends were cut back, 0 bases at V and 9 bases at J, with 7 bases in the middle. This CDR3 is CASSLVGASPLHF. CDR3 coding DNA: TGCGCCAGCAGCTTGGTCGGGGCTTCACCCCTCCACTTT.

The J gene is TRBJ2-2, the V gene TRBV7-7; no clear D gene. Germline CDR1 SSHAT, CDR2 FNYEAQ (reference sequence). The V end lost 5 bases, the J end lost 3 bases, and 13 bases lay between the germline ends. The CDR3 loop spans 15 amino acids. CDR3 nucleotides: TGTGCCAGCAGCCTTTCCTTAGGTGACACCGGGGAGCTGTTTTTT. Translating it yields CASSLSLGDTGELFF.

CDR3 bases: TGCAGTGCCACAGGGTCCTACGAGCAGTACTTC. It encodes CSATGSYEQYF. The chain couples TRBV20-1 to TRBJ2-7, with D possibly being TRBD1 (6 bases). The germline CDR1 and CDR2 sequences are DFQATT and SNEGSKA (reference sequence). The CDR3 sequence is 11 residues long. V lost 6 bases and J lost 1, with 7 bases in between.

The CDR3 DNA follows: TGTGCCAGCAGCTTAGCGCTCGGGACTAGCGGGGGTGGTGAGCAGTTCTTC. It is translated as CASSLALGTSGGGEQFF. This chain links TRBV7-2 with TRBJ2-1; 14 bases are shared with TRBD2. The junction had 7 bases not matched to a gene; V was cut back by 0 bases and J by 9 bases. The CDR3 sequence is 17 residues long. The germline V gene encodes CDR1 SGHTA and CDR2 FQGNSA. Together with reference TRBV7-2 and TRBJ2-1, the CDR3 gives the full variable domain: GAGVSQSPSNKVTEKGKDVELRCDPISGHTALYWYRQSLGQGLEFLIYFQGNSAPDKSGLPSDRFSAERTGGSVSTLTIQRTQQEDSAVYLCASSLALGTSGGGEQFFGPGTRLTVL.

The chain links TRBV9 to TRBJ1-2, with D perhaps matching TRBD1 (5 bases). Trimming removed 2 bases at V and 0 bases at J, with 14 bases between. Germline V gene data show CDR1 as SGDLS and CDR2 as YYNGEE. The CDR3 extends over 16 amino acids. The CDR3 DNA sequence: TGTGCCAGCAGCGTGAGGGGAGGCGCGTCTAACTATGGCTACACCTTC. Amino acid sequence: CASSVRGGASNYGYTF.

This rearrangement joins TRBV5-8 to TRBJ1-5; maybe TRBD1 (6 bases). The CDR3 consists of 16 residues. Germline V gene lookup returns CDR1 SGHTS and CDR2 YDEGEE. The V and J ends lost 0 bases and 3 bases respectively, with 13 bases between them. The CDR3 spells CASSLAKGQVNQPQHF. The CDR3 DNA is TGTGCCAGCAGCTTGGCGAAGGGACAAGTCAATCAGCCCCAGCATTTT.

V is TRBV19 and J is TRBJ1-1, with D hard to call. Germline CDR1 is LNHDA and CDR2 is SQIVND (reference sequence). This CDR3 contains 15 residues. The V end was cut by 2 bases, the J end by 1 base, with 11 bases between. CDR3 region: CASSIHTNWNTEAFF. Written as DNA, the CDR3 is TGTGCCAGTAGTATACACACAAATTGGAACACTGAAGCTTTCTTT.

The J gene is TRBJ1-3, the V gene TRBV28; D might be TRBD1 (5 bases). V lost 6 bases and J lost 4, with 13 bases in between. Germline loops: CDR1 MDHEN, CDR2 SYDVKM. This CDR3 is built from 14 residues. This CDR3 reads CASRSQGKGNTIYF. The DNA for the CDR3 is TGTGCCAGCAGATCTCAGGGAAAAGGAAACACCATATATTTT.

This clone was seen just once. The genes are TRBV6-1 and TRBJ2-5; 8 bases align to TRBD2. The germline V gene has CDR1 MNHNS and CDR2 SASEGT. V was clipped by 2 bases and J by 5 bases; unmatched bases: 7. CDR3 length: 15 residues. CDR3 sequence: CASSETRTSFETQYF. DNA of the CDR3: TGTGCCAGCAGTGAAACCCGGACTAGCTTTGAGACCCAGTACTTC.

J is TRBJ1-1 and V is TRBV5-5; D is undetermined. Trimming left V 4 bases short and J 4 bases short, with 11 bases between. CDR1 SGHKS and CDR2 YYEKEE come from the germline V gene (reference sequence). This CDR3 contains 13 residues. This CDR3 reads CASSLNDGTEAFF. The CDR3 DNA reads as TGTGCCAGCAGCCTGAATGATGGCACTGAAGCTTTCTTT.

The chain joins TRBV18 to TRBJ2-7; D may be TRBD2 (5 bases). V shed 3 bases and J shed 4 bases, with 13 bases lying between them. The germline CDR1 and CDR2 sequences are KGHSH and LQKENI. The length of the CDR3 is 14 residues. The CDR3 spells CASSPPVGDYEQYF. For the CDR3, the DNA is TGTGCCAGCTCACCCCCGGTGGGAGATTACGAGCAGTACTTC.

The CDR3 sequence: CAIGETTGFLSYTF. The DNA of the CDR3 is TGTGCCATCGGCGAGACCACAGGTTTTTTAAGTTACACCTTC. The V gene is TRBV10-3, the J gene TRBJ1-2, with D maybe TRBD1 (5 bases). Trimming removed 8 bases at V and 11 bases at J, with 24 bases between. CDR3 length equals 14 residues. CDR1 ENHRY and CDR2 SYGVKD come from the germline V gene.

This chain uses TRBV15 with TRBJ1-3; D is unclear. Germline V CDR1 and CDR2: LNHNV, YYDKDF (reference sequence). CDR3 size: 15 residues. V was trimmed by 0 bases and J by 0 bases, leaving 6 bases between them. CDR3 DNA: TGTGCCACCAGCAGAGATTGGGGCTCTGGAAACACCATATATTTT. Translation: CATSRDWGSGNTIYF. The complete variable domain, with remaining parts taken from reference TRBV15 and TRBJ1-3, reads DAMVIQNPRYQVTQFGKPVTLSCSQTLNHNVMYWYQQKSSQAPKLLFHYYDKDFNNEADTPDNFQSRRPNTSFCFLDIRSPGLGDTAMYLCATSRDWGSGNTIYFGEGSWLTVV.

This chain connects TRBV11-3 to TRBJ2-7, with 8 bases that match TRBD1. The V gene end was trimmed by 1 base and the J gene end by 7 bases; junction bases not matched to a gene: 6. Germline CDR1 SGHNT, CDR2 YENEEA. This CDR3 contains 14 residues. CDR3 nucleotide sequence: TGTGCCAGCAGCTTAGGGCAGGGGGCAGAGGAGCAGTACTTC. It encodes CASSLGQGAEEQYF.

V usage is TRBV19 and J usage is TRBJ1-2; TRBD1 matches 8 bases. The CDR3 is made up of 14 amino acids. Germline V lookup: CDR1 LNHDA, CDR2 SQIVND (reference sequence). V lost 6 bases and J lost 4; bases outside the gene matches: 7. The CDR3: CASSETGGVYGYTF. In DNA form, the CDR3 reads TGTGCCAGTAGCGAAACAGGGGGAGTCTATGGCTACACCTTC. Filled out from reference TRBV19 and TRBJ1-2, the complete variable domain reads DGGITQSPKYLFRKEGQNVTLSCEQNLNHDAMYWYRQDPGQGLRLIYYSQIVNDFQKGDIAEGYSVSREKKESFPLTVTSAQKNPTAFYLCASSETGGVYGYTFGSGTRLTVV.

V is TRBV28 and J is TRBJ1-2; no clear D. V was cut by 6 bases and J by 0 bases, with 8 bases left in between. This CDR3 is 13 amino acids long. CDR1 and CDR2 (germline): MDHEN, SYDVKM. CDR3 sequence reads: CASSTQANYGYTF. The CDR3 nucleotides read TGTGCCAGCAGCACGCAAGCTAACTATGGCTACACCTTC.

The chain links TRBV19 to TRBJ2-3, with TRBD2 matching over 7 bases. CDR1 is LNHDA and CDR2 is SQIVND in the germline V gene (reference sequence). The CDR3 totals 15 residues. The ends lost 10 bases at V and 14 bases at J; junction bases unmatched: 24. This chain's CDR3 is CATIGRDYSVRELYF. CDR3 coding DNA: TGTGCCACTATTGGGAGGGACTACTCGGTCCGGGAGCTGTATTTT.

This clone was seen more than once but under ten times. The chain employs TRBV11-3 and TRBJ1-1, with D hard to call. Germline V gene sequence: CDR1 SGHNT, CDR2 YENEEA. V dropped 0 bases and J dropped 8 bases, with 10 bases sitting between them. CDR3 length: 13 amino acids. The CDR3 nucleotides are TGTGCCAGCAGCTTAGATTCCGCGGTAGAAGCTTTCTTT. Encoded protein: CASSLDSAVEAFF.